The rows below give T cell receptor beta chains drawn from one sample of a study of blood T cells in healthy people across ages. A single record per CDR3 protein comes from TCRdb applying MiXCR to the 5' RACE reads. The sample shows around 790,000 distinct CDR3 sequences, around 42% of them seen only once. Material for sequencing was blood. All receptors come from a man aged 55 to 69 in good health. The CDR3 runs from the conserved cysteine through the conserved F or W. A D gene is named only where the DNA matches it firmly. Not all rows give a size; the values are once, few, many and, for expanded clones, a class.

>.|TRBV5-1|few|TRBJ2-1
CASSLEDNNNEQFF
TGCGCCAGCAGCTTGGAGGACAACAACAATGAGCAGTTCTTC
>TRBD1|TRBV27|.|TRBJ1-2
CASSLAGQGLYGYTF
TGTGCCAGCAGTTTGGCCGGACAGGGACTCTATGGCTACACCTTC
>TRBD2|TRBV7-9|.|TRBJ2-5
CASTPQTSGLQETQYF
TGTGCCAGCACCCCCCAGACTAGCGGACTCCAAGAGACCCAGTACTTC
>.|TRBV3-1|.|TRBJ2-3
CASSLSDTDTQYF
TGTGCCAGCAGCCTTTCGGACACAGATACGCAGTATTTT
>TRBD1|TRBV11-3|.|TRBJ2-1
CASTRTGPQFF
TGTGCCAGCACCCGGACAGGCCCCCAGTTCTTC
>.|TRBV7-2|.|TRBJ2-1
CASSRGGTAYNEQFF
TGTGCCAGCAGCCGAGGGGGGACAGCCTACAATGAGCAGTTCTTC
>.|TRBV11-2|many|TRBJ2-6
CASSLVPGHSSGANVLTF
TGTGCCAGCAGCTTAGTTCCGGGACATAGCTCTGGGGCCAACGTCCTGACTTTC
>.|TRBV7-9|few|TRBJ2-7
CASSFTGTHSYEQYF
TGTGCCAGCAGCTTCACCGGGACACACTCCTACGAGCAGTACTTC
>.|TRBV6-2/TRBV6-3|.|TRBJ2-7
CASSKHGPYEQYF
TGTGCCAGCAGCAAACACGGACCCTACGAGCAGTACTTC
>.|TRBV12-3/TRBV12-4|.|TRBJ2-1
CASSPTAFGVQFF
TGTGCCAGCAGCCCAACAGCCTTTGGCGTGCAGTTCTTC
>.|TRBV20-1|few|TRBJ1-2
CSAREGSSITYGYTF
TGCAGTGCTAGAGAGGGTAGCAGTATTACCTATGGCTACACCTTC
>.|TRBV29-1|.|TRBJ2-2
CSVENRENTGELFF
TGCAGCGTCGAGAACAGGGAAAACACCGGGGAGCTGTTTTTT
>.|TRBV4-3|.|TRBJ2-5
CASSQQRGNQETQYF
TGCGCCAGCAGCCAACAACGGGGCAACCAAGAGACCCAGTACTTC
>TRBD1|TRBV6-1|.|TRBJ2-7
CASSERRTGKNQYEQYF
TGTGCCAGCAGTGAACGACGGACAGGCAAGAACCAATACGAGCAGTACTTC
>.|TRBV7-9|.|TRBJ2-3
CASSLRADPSTDTQYF
TGTGCCAGCAGCTTAAGGGCAGACCCTAGCACAGATACGCAGTATTTT
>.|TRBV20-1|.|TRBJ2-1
CSASEGGPYNEQFF
TGCAGTGCTTCGGAGGGGGGGCCCTACAATGAGCAGTTCTTC
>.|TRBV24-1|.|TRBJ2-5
CATSDSGGYQETQYF
TGTGCCACCTCGGATAGCGGAGGGTACCAAGAGACCCAGTACTTC
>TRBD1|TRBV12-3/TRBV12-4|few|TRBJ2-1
CASTLGQGNEQFF
TGTGCCAGCACCCTCGGACAGGGAAATGAGCAGTTCTTC
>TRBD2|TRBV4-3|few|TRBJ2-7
CASSQESLSGGAYEQYF
TGCGCCAGCAGCCAAGAATCGCTTAGCGGGGGGGCATACGAGCAGTACTTC
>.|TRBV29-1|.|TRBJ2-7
CSVGAGIAYEQYF
TGCAGCGTTGGGGCCGGGATAGCCTACGAGCAGTACTTC
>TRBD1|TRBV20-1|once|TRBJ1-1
CSARGDGVAFF
TGCAGTGCCAGGGGGGATGGGGTGGCTTTCTTT
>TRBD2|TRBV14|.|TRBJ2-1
CASSPALAGSGNEQFF
TGTGCCAGCAGCCCAGCCCTAGCGGGGTCGGGTAATGAGCAGTTCTTC
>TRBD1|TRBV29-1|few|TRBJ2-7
CSVEVVGQGLSYEQYF
TGCAGCGTTGAAGTGGTCGGACAGGGTCTCTCCTACGAGCAGTACTTC
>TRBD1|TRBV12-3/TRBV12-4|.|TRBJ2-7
CASSLGQGAWNEQYF
TGTGCCAGCAGTCTTGGACAGGGGGCTTGGAACGAGCAGTACTTC